The rows below give T cell receptor beta chains drawn from one sample of a study of cytomegalovirus exposure and HLA in healthy donors. Only in-frame clones appear in the TCRdb table, and some are missing; sequencing was by immunoSEQ multiplex PCR. The sample includes roughly 150,000 clones, approximately 81% seen only once; the top ten take roughly 2.5%. Sequences were obtained from PBMCs. The receptors shown here come from a man aged 25-45 years in good health and CMV-seropositive. CDR3s include the opening cysteine and the closing phenylalanine or tryptophan. A D gene is named only where the DNA matches it firmly. Where a row states a size, it is once, few, many or the class of an expanded clone; other rows omit it.

v_gene: TRBV7-2; j_gene: TRBJ2-7; abundance: -; d_gene: TRBD2; CDR3aa: CASSLGLAGEGQYF; CDR3nt: TGTGCCAGCAGCCTTGGACTAGCGGGAGAAGGGCAGTACTTC
v_gene: TRBV19; j_gene: TRBJ1-1; abundance: -; d_gene: -; CDR3aa: CASRWGQGAEAFF; CDR3nt: TGTGCCAGTAGGTGGGGGCAGGGCGCTGAAGCTTTCTTT
v_gene: TRBV11-3; j_gene: TRBJ2-3; abundance: -; d_gene: TRBD2; CDR3aa: CASSSPGLAGVGTQYF; CDR3nt: TGTGCCAGCAGCTCCCCAGGACTAGCGGGAGTCGGTACGCAGTATTTT
v_gene: TRBV4-2; j_gene: TRBJ2-2; abundance: -; d_gene: -; CDR3aa: CASSPTGSPGRTGELFF; CDR3nt: TGTGCCAGCAGCCCCACCGGGAGTCCGGGCCGGACTGGGGAGCTGTTTTTT
v_gene: TRBV27; j_gene: TRBJ2-1; abundance: -; d_gene: -; CDR3aa: CASSFGVPNEQFF; CDR3nt: TGTGCCAGCAGTTTCGGGGTCCCCAATGAGCAGTTCTTC
v_gene: TRBV21-1; j_gene: TRBJ1-5; abundance: -; d_gene: -; CDR3aa: CASNKVAPTNRVSNQPQHF; CDR3nt: TGTGCCAGCAACAAAGTAGCCCCTACAAACAGGGTAAGCAATCAGCCCCAGCATTTT
v_gene: TRBV6-5; j_gene: TRBJ2-1; abundance: few; d_gene: TRBD2; CDR3aa: CATGGRFGEQFF; CDR3nt: TGTGCCACGGGCGGGAGATTCGGTGAGCAGTTCTTC
v_gene: TRBV19; j_gene: TRBJ2-7; abundance: -; d_gene: TRBD2; CDR3aa: CASSFSGNREQYF; CDR3nt: TGTGCCAGTAGTTTTAGCGGGAACAGGGAGCAGTACTTC
v_gene: TRBV18; j_gene: TRBJ1-5; abundance: -; d_gene: -; CDR3aa: CASSQGPTNQPQHF; CDR3nt: TGTGCCAGCTCACAGGGGCCGACTAATCAGCCCCAGCATTTT
v_gene: TRBV19; j_gene: TRBJ2-3; abundance: -; d_gene: -; CDR3aa: CASSMFEKSTDTQYF; CDR3nt: TGTGCCAGTAGTATGTTCGAGAAGAGCACAGATACGCAGTATTTT
v_gene: TRBV7-9; j_gene: TRBJ2-7; abundance: -; d_gene: TRBD1; CDR3aa: CSSSSTGMNEQYF; CDR3nt: TGTTCCAGCAGCTCGACAGGGATGAACGAGCAGTACTTC
v_gene: TRBV16; j_gene: TRBJ1-2; abundance: -; d_gene: -; CDR3aa: CASSPQVGYTF; CDR3nt: TGTGCCAGCAGCCCCCAGGTCGGCTACACCTTC
v_gene: TRBV19; j_gene: TRBJ2-1; abundance: -; d_gene: TRBD2; CDR3aa: CASTGHYRTSGWTSNEQFF; CDR3nt: TGTGCCAGTACGGGGCACTACAGGACTAGCGGGTGGACCTCCAATGAGCAGTTCTTC
v_gene: TRBV7-9; j_gene: TRBJ2-7; abundance: -; d_gene: TRBD1; CDR3aa: CASSSAGTGYEQYF; CDR3nt: TGTGCCAGCAGCTCCGCCGGGACAGGCTACGAGCAGTACTTC
v_gene: TRBV14; j_gene: TRBJ2-1; abundance: -; d_gene: TRBD2; CDR3aa: CASSLLAGAYNEQFF; CDR3nt: TGTGCCAGCAGCTTACTAGCGGGAGCCTACAATGAGCAGTTCTTC
v_gene: TRBV7-2; j_gene: TRBJ2-7; abundance: few; d_gene: TRBD1; CDR3aa: CASSWTGGMYYEQYF; CDR3nt: TGTGCCAGCAGCTGGACAGGGGGCATGTACTACGAGCAGTACTTC
v_gene: TRBV27; j_gene: TRBJ2-1; abundance: -; d_gene: TRBD2; CDR3aa: CASSFGGPGELAGDNEQFF; CDR3nt: TGTGCCAGCAGTTTCGGGGGCCCGGGGGAACTAGCGGGGGACAATGAGCAGTTCTTC
v_gene: TRBV4-3; j_gene: TRBJ2-7; abundance: -; d_gene: TRBD2; CDR3aa: CASSQGLAGEGDEQYF; CDR3nt: TGCGCCAGCAGCCAAGGACTAGCGGGAGAAGGAGACGAGCAGTACTTC
v_gene: TRBV19; j_gene: TRBJ2-3; abundance: -; d_gene: TRBD2; CDR3aa: CASSIWTSGSSLTDTQYF; CDR3nt: TGTGCCAGTAGTATCTGGACTAGCGGGAGCTCGCTCACAGATACGCAGTATTTT
v_gene: TRBV7-2; j_gene: TRBJ2-3; abundance: -; d_gene: TRBD2; CDR3aa: CASSLGLPGGDTQYF; CDR3nt: TGTGCCAGCAGCTTAGGACTCCCGGGGGGGGATACGCAGTATTTT
v_gene: TRBV19; j_gene: TRBJ2-2; abundance: -; d_gene: -; CDR3aa: CASSIDLEAGELFF; CDR3nt: TGTGCCAGTAGTATAGATCTGGAGGCCGGGGAGCTGTTTTTT
v_gene: TRBV30; j_gene: TRBJ1-2; abundance: -; d_gene: -; CDR3aa: CAWSHPGGNYGYTF; CDR3nt: TGTGCCTGGAGTCATCCTGGGGGGAACTATGGCTACACCTTC
v_gene: TRBV5-1; j_gene: TRBJ1-2; abundance: -; d_gene: -; CDR3aa: CASSFNTGSGYTF; CDR3nt: TGCGCCAGCAGCTTTAATACAGGGTCTGGCTACACCTTC
v_gene: TRBV6-5; j_gene: TRBJ2-3; abundance: -; d_gene: -; CDR3aa: CASSYERASGKKYF; CDR3nt: TGTGCCAGCAGTTACGAGCGGGCCTCGGGAAAGAAGTATTTT